The 14 T cell receptor beta chains below all came from one sample that was sequenced in a study of blood T cells in healthy people across ages. The authors ran a second PCR of roughly 6 to 12 cycles using a sample-barcoded 5' primer and a J-beta primer mix. From the 5' RACE reads, TCRdb called clonotypes with MiXCR, one entry per CDR3 protein. The sample has roughly 1,800,000 distinct CDR3 sequences, around 48% seen once. The sample consisted of blood. These receptors all come from a woman in her forties in good health.

The chain recombines TRBV2 with TRBJ1-6, with D hard to call. The CDR3 sequence is 15 residues long. Between the trimmed V and J ends, which lost 2 bases and 7 bases, there was a span of 12 bases. Germline CDR1 reads SNHLY; CDR2 reads FYNNEI. CDR3 amino acids: CASSEKEPTNSPLHF. The CDR3 DNA sequence: TGTGCCAGCAGTGAAAAGGAACCGACAAATTCACCCCTCCACTTT.

This sequence joins TRBV28 and TRBJ2-3; 9 bases fit TRBD1. V shed 6 bases and J 3 bases; nucleotides not matched to a gene: 7. CDR1 and CDR2 from the germline V gene are MDHEN and SYDVKM. The CDR3 sequence is 15 residues long. The CDR3 coding sequence is TGTGCCAGCAGACCATCGGGACAGGGAACAGATACGCAGTATTTT. Encoded protein: CASRPSGQGTDTQYF.

V is TRBV9 and J is TRBJ2-3, with TRBD2 matching over 14 bases. Germline V gene data show CDR1 as SGDLS and CDR2 as YYNGEE. Trimming removed 0 bases from V and 1 base from J; junction bases left unmatched: 13. The CDR3 extends over 21 amino acids. The CDR3: CASSVDPLGLAGGFRTDTQYF. DNA for the CDR3: TGTGCCAGCAGCGTAGACCCCCTCGGACTAGCGGGGGGATTTCGCACAGATACGCAGTATTTT.

This clonotype was counted a few times. This chain connects TRBV6-5 to TRBJ1-2; D is unresolved. The CDR3 consists of 16 residues. Trimming left V 3 bases short and J 3 bases short, with 17 bases between. From germline, CDR1 is MNHEY and CDR2 SVGAGI. CDR3 sequence (DNA): TGTGCCAGCAGTTATAACTTGCTGGACGGCTACTATGGCTACACCTTC. Its protein product is CASSYNLLDGYYGYTF.

This chain links TRBV5-1 with TRBJ1-6, with D hard to call. The germline V gene has CDR1 SGHRS and CDR2 YFSETQ. The ends were cut back, 0 bases at V and 9 bases at J, with 10 bases in the middle. The CDR3 contains 14 residues. Here the CDR3 DNA reads TGCGCCAGCAGCTTGGTTGTCACCGGTTCACCCCTCCACTTT. Its translation: CASSLVVTGSPLHF.

In its sample, this clonotype was seen a few times. This chain connects TRBV7-2 to TRBJ2-3; TRBD2 aligns across 12 bases. This CDR3 region has 19 residues. V lost 5 bases to trimming and J lost 3 bases; unmatched junction nucleotides: 15. Germline V gene sequence: CDR1 SGHTA, CDR2 FQGNSA. The CDR3, as DNA: TGTGCCAGCAGCCCGACCTCTAGCGGGGGGGTCGGCGGGACAGATACGCAGTATTTT. Its translation: CASSPTSSGGVGGTDTQYF.

The chain joins TRBV20-1 to TRBJ2-5, with 10 bases matching TRBD2. The CDR3 is 17 amino acids. The germline gives CDR1 DFQATT, CDR2 SNEGSKA (reference sequence). Germline trimming cut 6 bases from V and 2 bases from J; bases unmatched to any gene: 15. CDR3 sequence reads: CSAGGSTSGETQETQYF. The DNA of the CDR3 is TGCAGTGCGGGAGGGAGCACTAGCGGGGAGACACAAGAGACCCAGTACTTC.

This sequence joins TRBV6-4 and TRBJ2-1, with 7 bases identical to TRBD2. Trimming removed 0 bases from V and 7 bases from J; junction bases left unmatched: 6. The CDR3 spans 15 residues. The germline gives CDR1 MRHNA, CDR2 SNTAGT. The CDR3 DNA is TGTGCCAGCAGTGACTCGGGGGGGACGGGGAATGAGCAGTTCTTC. Its translation is CASSDSGGTGNEQFF.

Details on this clonotype: Sequence at one end of the junction differs from germline and may be a read error. The chain links TRBV5-1 to TRBJ2-7; TRBD1 matches at 9 bases. The CDR3 totals 14 residues. In germline, CDR1 is SGHRS, CDR2 YFSETQ. The CDR3, as DNA: TGCGCCGGCAGCCCCGGGACAGGGAAGGTGGAGCAGTACTTC. It translates to CAGSPGTGKVEQYF. The full variable domain, rest sourced from reference TRBV5-1 and TRBJ2-7, is KAGVTQTPRYLIKTRGQQVTLSCSPISGHRSVSWYQQTPGQGLQFLFEYFSETQRNKGNFPGRFSGRQFSNSRSEMNVSTLELGDSALYLCAGSPGTGKVEQYFGPGTRLTVT.

The rearrangement joins TRBV12-3 or TRBV12-4 to TRBJ2-1, with 12 bases that match TRBD1. Trimming at V came to 7 bases and at J to 9 bases, leaving 13 bases not matched to a gene. The CDR3 covers 16 residues. In DNA form, the CDR3 reads TGTGCCAGCATTCTCGAGGGGACAGGGGGCAACTCTGAGCAGTTCTTC. Protein sequence: CASILEGTGGNSEQFF.

This clonotype was observed once. V gene TRBV20-1 combines with J gene TRBJ2-3; D not resolved. Trimming removed 2 bases at V and 2 bases at J, with 14 bases between. Germline V gene data show CDR1 as DFQATT and CDR2 as SNEGSKA (reference sequence). The CDR3 runs to 15 residues. For the CDR3, the DNA is TGCAGTGCTAGACGGGCGAGCACTCCCACAGATACGCAGTATTTT. Amino acids: CSARRASTPTDTQYF.

This sequence joins TRBV28 and TRBJ2-6, with TRBD2 as a possible D gene (6 bases). The CDR3 has 17 amino acids. Germline lookup yields CDR1 MDHEN and CDR2 SYDVKM. V lost 7 bases, J lost 0 bases, and 16 bases lay in between. In DNA, the CDR3 is TGTGCCAGCACCGGGGGTGCCCTAGTCTCTGGGGCCAACGTCCTGACTTTC. Its protein product is CASTGGALVSGANVLTF.

This clonotype has only a few counts. This chain connects TRBV4-1 to TRBJ2-7, with D hard to call. Between the trimmed V and J ends, which lost 3 bases and 5 bases, there was a span of 11 bases. The germline V gene encodes CDR1 MGHRA and CDR2 YSYEKL. The CDR3 totals 13 residues. Written as DNA, the CDR3 is TGCGCCAGCAGCCACTCCTACTCGGACGAGCAGTACTTC. It specifies CASSHSYSDEQYF.

This clonotype was seen a few times. This rearrangement joins TRBV3-1 to TRBJ2-5; D is unresolved. V shed 4 bases and J shed 3 bases, with 9 bases lying between them. Germline CDR1 and CDR2: LGHDT and YNNKEL (reference sequence). The CDR3 totals 13 residues. The CDR3: CASSRYGEETQYF. The CDR3 DNA is TGTGCCAGCAGCCGCTATGGGGAAGAGACCCAGTACTTC.